Sequencing of this T cell receptor beta chain was carried out in a study of CD8 T cells in ankylosing spondylitis (dated by TCRdb to about 2017). About the study as a whole: The study set out to find disease-linked TCR variants by profiling T cell receptor beta repertoires in ankylosing spondylitis patients and healthy donors. The full study cohort was made up of under 30 ankylosing spondylitis patients and fewer than 120 healthy donors. Peripheral blood samples were taken, and synovial fluid was additionally collected from ankylosing spondylitis patients.

There are 13 amino acids in the CDR3, from cysteine to phenylalanine inclusive. Just CDR3 DNA is preserved here, 39 bases in frame from base 1. Between the V and J ends, shortened by 0 bases and 3 bases respectively, the junction contains 6 bases. The germline V gene specifies SGHRS as CDR1 and YFSETQ as CDR2. To note about this clonotype: Its cognate antigen has yet to be identified. There are no base qualities to consult, and no much larger clone falls within one base.

Instrument on record: Illumina HiSeq 2500. Quantitative 5'-RACE with molecular barcodes was used to prepare TCR beta libraries. From the authors' description of their analysis: A new computational method, built on a probabilistic model of VDJ rearrangement, was used to identify disease-linked TCR variants. TCRdb ran its own pipeline on the public reads, namely fastp trimming at Q25 and MiXCR clone calling, and kept in-frame beta chains. Here each entry gathers all rows of one CDR3 protein and keeps the most common genes and DNA. V and J calls and clone size were set by TCRdb, not the authors. The sample table holds 330,000 or so distinct CDR3 sequences, of which 6.5% to 10% were seen once. The ten most abundant clones make up roughly 15% of the sample. Here is what the overall study found, with its caveats: According to the report, matched synovial fluid samples from ankylosing spondylitis patients were significantly enriched for the disease-linked clones. A CD8+ phenotype was shown by the disease-linked clones, which were found at relatively low frequencies in peripheral blood. A TCR beta motif of eight highly homologous amino acid variants appeared characteristic of blood from ankylosing spondylitis patients. Some motif variants were previously reported in synovial fluid and blood of reactive arthritis patients, suggesting common disease-initiation mechanisms.

The receptor comes from a male donor with ankylosing spondylitis. The chain was built from TRBV5-1 and TRBJ1-1, with the identity of the D gene unclear. The specimen sequenced was blood, either unsorted or a sorted T cell fraction (not recorded which). The DNA reads as follows: TGCGCCAGCAGCTTGGGGATTGACACTGAAGCTTTCTTT. Its protein is CASSLGIDTEAFF.